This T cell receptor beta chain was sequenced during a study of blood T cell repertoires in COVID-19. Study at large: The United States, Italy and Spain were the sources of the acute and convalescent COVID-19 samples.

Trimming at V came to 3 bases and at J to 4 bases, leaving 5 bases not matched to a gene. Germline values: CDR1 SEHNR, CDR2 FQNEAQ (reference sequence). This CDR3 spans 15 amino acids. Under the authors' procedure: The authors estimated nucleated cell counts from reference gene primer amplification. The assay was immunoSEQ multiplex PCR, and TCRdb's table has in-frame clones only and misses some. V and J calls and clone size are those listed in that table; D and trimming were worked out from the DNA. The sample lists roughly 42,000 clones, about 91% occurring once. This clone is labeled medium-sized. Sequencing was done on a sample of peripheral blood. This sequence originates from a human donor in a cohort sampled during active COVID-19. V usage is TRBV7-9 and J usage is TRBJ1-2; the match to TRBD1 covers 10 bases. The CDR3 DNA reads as TGTGCCAGCAGCTTTAGGACAGGGGGTCGCTATGGCTACACCTTC. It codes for CASSFRTGGRYGYTF.